Below, 4 T cell receptor beta chains from the same sample are listed, as sequenced in a study of response to subunit inactivated influenza vaccine. TCRdb used MiXCR to reprocess the RT-PCR reads, holding one entry per CDR3 protein. This sample yields approximately 500,000 distinct CDR3 sequences, of which around 13% are seen a single time; about 12% belongs to the top ten. The material was PBMCs from blood, obtained more than 35 days after vaccination. These receptors came from a man aged 45-65 years who received an inactivated influenza vaccine.

This clonotype showed up many times. The chain uses TRBV28 and TRBJ2-1, with TRBD1 as a possible D gene (5 bases). Germline-derived CDR1 and CDR2 are MDHEN and SYDVKM. V was cut by 5 bases and J by 2 bases, with 10 bases left in between. The CDR3 spans 14 residues. DNA of the CDR3: TGTGCCAGCAGTGAGCAGGGCACCTACAATGAGCAGTTCTTC. Translated: CASSEQGTYNEQFF.

A few counts support this clonotype. V usage is TRBV5-6 and J usage is TRBJ1-1; D is uncertain. CDR1 SGHDT and CDR2 YYEEEE come from the germline V gene. Trimming left V 4 bases short and J 5 bases short, with 15 bases between. This CDR3 is 14 amino acids long. The CDR3 DNA reads as TGTGCCAGCAGCCCCGGACCTGAAGGGACTGAAGCTTTCTTT. The encoded protein is CASSPGPEGTEAFF.

The gene calls are TRBV4-2 and TRBJ2-1; TRBD1 might be the D (5 bases). The CDR3 consists of 14 residues. CDR1 and CDR2 from the germline V gene are LGHNA and YNFKEQ. V lost 4 bases and J 5 bases, leaving 12 bases between the germline ends. The CDR3 spells CASSRAGQNNEQFF. CDR3 nucleotides: TGTGCCAGCAGCCGGGCCGGACAAAACAATGAGCAGTTCTTC.

At least ten counts were recorded for this clonotype. The chain recombines TRBV6-5 with TRBJ2-3; D may be TRBD2 (5 bases). V was shortened by 5 bases and J by 4 bases, with 10 bases between the two germline ends. This CDR3 is 13 amino acids long. The germline V gene has CDR1 MNHEY and CDR2 SVGAGI. The CDR3, as DNA: TGTGCCAGCAGTAACCCGGGATCAGATACGCAGTATTTT. Translation gives CASSNPGSDTQYF.